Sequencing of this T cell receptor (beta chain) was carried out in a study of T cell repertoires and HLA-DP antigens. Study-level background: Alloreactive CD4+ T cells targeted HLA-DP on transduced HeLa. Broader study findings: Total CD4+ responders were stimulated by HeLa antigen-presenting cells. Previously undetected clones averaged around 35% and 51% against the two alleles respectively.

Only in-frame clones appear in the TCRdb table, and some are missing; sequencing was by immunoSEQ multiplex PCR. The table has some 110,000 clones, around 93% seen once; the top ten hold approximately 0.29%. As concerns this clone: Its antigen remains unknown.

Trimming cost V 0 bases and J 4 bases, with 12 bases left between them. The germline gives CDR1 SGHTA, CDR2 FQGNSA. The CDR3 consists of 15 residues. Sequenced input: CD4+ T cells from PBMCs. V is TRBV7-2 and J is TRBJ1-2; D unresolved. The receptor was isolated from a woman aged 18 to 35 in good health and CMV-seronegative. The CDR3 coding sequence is TGTGCCAGCAGCTTAGCTGGTGTCAGAACCTATGGCTACACCTTC. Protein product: CASSLAGVRTYGYTF.